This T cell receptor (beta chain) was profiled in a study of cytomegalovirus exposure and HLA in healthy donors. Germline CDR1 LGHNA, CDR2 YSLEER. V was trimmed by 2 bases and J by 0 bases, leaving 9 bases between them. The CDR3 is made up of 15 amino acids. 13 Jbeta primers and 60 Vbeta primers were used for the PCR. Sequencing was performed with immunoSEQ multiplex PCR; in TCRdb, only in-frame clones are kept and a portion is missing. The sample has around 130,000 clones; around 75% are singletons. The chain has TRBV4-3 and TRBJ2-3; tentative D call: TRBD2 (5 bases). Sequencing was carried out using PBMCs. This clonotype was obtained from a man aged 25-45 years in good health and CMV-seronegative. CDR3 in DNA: TGCGCCAGCAGCCAAACTAGTGCTAGCACAGATACGCAGTATTTT. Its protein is CASSQTSASTDTQYF.